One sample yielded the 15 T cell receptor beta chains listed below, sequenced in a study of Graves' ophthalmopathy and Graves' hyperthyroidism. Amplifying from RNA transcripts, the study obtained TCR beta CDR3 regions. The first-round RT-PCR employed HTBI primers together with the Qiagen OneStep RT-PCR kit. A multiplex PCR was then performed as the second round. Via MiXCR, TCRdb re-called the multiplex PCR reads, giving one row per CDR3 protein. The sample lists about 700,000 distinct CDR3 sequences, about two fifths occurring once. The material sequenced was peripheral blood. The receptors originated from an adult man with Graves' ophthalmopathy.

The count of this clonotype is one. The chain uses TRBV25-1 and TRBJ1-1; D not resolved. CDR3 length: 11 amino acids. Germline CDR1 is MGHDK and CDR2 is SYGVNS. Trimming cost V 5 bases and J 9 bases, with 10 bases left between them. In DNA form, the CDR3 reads TGTGCCAGCAGTTCCGGGGAGCAAGCTTTCTTT. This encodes CASSSGEQAFF.

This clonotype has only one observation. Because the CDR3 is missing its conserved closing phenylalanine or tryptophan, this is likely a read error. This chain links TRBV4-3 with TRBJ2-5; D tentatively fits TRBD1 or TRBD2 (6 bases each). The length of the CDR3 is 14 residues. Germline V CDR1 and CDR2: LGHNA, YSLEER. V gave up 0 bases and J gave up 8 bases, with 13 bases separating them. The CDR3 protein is CASSQDYREVTQYC. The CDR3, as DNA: TGCGCCAGCAGCCAAGATTACAGGGAGGTAACCCAGTACTGC.

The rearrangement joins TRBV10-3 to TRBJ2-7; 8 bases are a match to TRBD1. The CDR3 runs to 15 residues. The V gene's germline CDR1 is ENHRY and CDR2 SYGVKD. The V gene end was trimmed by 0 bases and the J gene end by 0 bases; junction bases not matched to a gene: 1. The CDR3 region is CAISESGQDSYEQYF. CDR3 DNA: TGTGCCATCAGTGAGTCGGGACAGGACTCCTACGAGCAGTACTTC.

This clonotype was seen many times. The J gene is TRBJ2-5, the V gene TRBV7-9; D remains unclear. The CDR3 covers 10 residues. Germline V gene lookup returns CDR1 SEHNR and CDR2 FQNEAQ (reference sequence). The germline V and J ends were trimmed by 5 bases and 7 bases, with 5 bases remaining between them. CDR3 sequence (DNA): TGTGCCAGCAGCCCCCGGACCCAGTACTTC. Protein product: CASSPRTQYF. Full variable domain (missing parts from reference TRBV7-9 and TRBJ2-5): DTGVSQNPRHKITKRGQNVTFRCDPISEHNRLYWYRQTLGQGPEFLTYFQNEAQLEKSRLLSDRFSAERPKGSFSTLEIQRTEQGDSAMYLCASSPRTQYFGPGTRLLVL.

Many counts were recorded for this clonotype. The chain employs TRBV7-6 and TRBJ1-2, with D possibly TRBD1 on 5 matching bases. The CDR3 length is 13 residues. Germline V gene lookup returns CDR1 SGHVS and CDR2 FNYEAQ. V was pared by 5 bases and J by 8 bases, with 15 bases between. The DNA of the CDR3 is TGTGCCAGCAGCGAAGGGACCTCGTTGGGCTACACCTTC. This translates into CASSEGTSLGYTF.

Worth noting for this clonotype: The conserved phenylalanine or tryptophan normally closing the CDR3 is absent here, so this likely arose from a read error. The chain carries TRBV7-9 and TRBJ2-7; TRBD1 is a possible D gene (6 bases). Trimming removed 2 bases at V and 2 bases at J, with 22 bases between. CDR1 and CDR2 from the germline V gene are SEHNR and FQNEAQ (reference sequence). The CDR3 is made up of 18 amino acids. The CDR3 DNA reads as TGTGCCAGCAGCTTATCCGGTCTTACAGGGACCCTACCCTACGAGCAGTACCTC. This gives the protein CASSLSGLTGTLPYEQYL.

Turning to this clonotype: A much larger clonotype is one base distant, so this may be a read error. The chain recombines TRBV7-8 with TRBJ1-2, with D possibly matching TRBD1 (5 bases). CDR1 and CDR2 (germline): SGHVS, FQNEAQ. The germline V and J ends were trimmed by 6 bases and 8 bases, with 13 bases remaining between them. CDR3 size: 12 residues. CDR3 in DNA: TGTGCCAGCAGTGGGGGATTGGGCGGCTACACCTTC. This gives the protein CASSGGLGGYTF. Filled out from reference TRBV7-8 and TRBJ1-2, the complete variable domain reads GAGVSQSPRYKVAKRGQDVALRCDPISGHVSLFWYQQALGQGPEFLTYFQNEAQLDKSGLPSDRFFAERPEGSVSTLKIQRTQQEDSAVYLCASSGGLGGYTFGSGTRLTVV.

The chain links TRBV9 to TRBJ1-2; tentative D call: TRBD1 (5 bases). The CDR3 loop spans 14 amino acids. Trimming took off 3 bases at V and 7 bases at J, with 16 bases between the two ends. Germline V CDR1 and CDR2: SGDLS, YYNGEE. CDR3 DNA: TGTGCCAGCAGCGGCCGGGACGAGCCGCGTGGCTACACCTTC. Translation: CASSGRDEPRGYTF.

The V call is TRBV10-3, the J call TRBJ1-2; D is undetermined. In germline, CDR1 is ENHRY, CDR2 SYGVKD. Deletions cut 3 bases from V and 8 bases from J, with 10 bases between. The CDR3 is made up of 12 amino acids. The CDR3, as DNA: TGTGCCATCAGTGAAGTGGCGGAAGGCTACACCTTC. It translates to CAISEVAEGYTF.

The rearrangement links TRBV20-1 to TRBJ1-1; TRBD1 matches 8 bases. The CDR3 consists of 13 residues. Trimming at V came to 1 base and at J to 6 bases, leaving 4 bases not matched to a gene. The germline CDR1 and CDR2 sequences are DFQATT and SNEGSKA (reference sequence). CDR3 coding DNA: TGCAGTGCTAGAGGAACAGGGGGGTCTGAAGCTTTCTTT. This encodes CSARGTGGSEAFF.

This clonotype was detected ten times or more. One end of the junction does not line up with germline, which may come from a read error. CDR3 coding DNA: TGTGCCAGCAGCTTACAGGGTGGTTATGGCTACACCTTC. Encoded protein: CASSLQGGYGYTF. This sequence joins TRBV5-1 and TRBJ1-2; tentative D call: TRBD1 (6 bases). Germline V gene sequence: CDR1 SGHRS, CDR2 YFSETQ. The CDR3 loop spans 13 amino acids.

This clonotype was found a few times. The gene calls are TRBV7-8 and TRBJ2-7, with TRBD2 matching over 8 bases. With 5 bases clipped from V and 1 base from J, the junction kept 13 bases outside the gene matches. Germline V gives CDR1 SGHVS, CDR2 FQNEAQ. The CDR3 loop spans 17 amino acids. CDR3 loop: CASSTAPGAGGSYEQYF. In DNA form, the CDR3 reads TGTGCCAGCAGCACCGCCCCGGGGGCGGGGGGATCCTACGAGCAGTACTTC.

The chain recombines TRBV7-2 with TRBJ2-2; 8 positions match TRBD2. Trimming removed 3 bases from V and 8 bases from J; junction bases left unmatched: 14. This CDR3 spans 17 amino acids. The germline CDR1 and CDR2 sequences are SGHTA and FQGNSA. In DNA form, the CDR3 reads TGTGCCAGCAGCTTTGATAGGAGCGGGAGCTACAGGGGGGAGCTGTTTTTT. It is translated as CASSFDRSGSYRGELFF.

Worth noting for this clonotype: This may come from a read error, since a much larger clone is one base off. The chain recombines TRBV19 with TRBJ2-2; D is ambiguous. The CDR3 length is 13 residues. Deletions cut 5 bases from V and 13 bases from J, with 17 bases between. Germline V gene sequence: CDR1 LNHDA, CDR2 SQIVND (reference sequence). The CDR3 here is CASSPPELWGLFF. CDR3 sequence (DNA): TGTGCCAGTAGTCCACCCGAGCTTTGGGGGCTGTTTTTT.

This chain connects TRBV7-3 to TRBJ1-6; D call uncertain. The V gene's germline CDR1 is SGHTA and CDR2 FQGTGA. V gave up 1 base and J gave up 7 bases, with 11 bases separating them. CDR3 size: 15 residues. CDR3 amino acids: CASSLSMARNSPLHF. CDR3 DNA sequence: TGTGCCAGCAGCTTAAGTATGGCGCGGAATTCACCCCTCCACTTT.